This T cell receptor beta chain was recovered during a study of neurological immune-mediated disorders. Between the trimmed V and J ends, which lost 0 bases and 0 bases, there was a span of 6 bases. Germline CDR1 and CDR2: SGHRS and YFSETQ. This CDR3 comprises 14 residues. Via MiXCR, TCRdb re-called the 5' RACE reads, giving one row per CDR3 protein. The table has about 21,000 distinct CDR3 sequences, around 6% seen once; the top ten hold about 48%. The study drew its healthy controls from blood bank volunteers in Maryland, USA. This clonotype has at least ten counts. This chain links TRBV5-1 with TRBJ1-1; TRBD1 might be the D (5 bases). The specimen was CD8+ T cells from blood. The sequence came from a man younger than 35 in good health. Written as DNA, the CDR3 is TGCGCCAGCAGCTTGGGGGGGATGAACACTGAAGCTTTCTTT. This encodes CASSLGGMNTEAFF. Using reference TRBV5-1 and TRBJ1-1 for the parts outside the CDR3, the full variable domain is KAGVTQTPRYLIKTRGQQVTLSCSPISGHRSVSWYQQTPGQGLQFLFEYFSETQRNKGNFPGRFSGRQFSNSRSEMNVSTLELGDSALYLCASSLGGMNTEAFFGQGTRLTVV.